This T cell receptor beta chain appears in the sequencing data of a study of T cells in localized non-small cell lung cancer. The study's findings and limits: Since sequencing was restricted to only one region of the tumor, intratumor heterogeneity remains a possibility.

Sequenced by immunoSEQ multiplex PCR; TCRdb stores in-frame clones only, minus some. The table has more than 950 clones, less than 25% seen once. This CDR3 contains 15 residues. CDR1 and CDR2 (germline): MDHEN, SYDVKM. V was cut by 5 bases and J by 2 bases, with 14 bases left in between. As for this clone: The antigen remains unidentified.

The sequenced sample was normal lung tissue next to the tumor, obtained before any cancer treatment. The receptor was isolated from an older male donor with stage III squamous cell lung carcinoma. The chain joins TRBV28 to TRBJ2-3; D call uncertain. The chain's CDR3 is CASSPPDRDTDTQYF. The CDR3 nucleotides are TGTGCCAGCAGTCCCCCGGATCGCGACACAGATACGCAGTATTTT.